A selection of T cell receptor beta chains follows, all from one sample in a study of T cell repertoires in cytomegalovirus infection. Each CDR3 protein is one row after TCRdb ran MiXCR on the reads. The repertoire holds around 710,000 distinct CDR3 sequences, with roughly 29% as singletons. These TCRs are of unknown antigen specificity. The material was cultured CD8+ T cells from PBMCs, obtained from culture after CMV antigen stimulation. All receptors come from a human donor in good health (CMV status not recorded). Some clones in this sample may be carry-over from other donors' samples. The CDR3 runs from the conserved cysteine through the conserved F or W. The D gene is left open where the match is weak. Some rows mark clone size as missing; the rest say once, few, many or name a class of expanded clone.

J gene: TRBJ1-3; V gene: TRBV12-3/TRBV12-4; D gene: -; clone size: once; CDR3 protein: CASSPSPRRKGNTIYF; CDR3 DNA: TGTGCCAGCTCCCCCTCGCCGAGGAGAAAAGGAAACACCATATATTTT
J gene: TRBJ1-6; V gene: TRBV6-2/TRBV6-3; D gene: -; clone size: -; CDR3 protein: CATVETISSYNSPLHF; CDR3 DNA: TGTGCCACCGTGGAAACTATAAGCTCCTATAATTCACCCCTCCACTTT
J gene: TRBJ2-2; V gene: TRBV6-5; D gene: -; clone size: -; CDR3 protein: CASSYVQYTGELFF; CDR3 DNA: TGTGCCAGCAGTTACGTCCAATACACCGGGGAGCTGTTTTTT
J gene: TRBJ2-3; V gene: TRBV7-8; D gene: TRBD1; clone size: many; CDR3 protein: CASSLRDRDTDTQYF; CDR3 DNA: TGTGCCAGCAGCTTAAGGGACAGGGATACAGATACGCAGTATTTT
J gene: TRBJ1-5; V gene: TRBV19; D gene: TRBD1; clone size: -; CDR3 protein: CASSIRGQRNQPQHF; CDR3 DNA: TGTGCCAGTAGTATCAGGGGACAGCGGAATCAGCCCCAGCATTTT
J gene: TRBJ2-2; V gene: TRBV19; D gene: -; clone size: many; CDR3 protein: CASSIEAYTGELFF; CDR3 DNA: TGTGCCAGTAGTATAGAGGCATACACCGGGGAGCTGTTTTTT
J gene: TRBJ2-1; V gene: TRBV5-1; D gene: -; clone size: -; CDR3 protein: CASSQTQGSSYNEQFF; CDR3 DNA: TGCGCCAGCAGCCAAACGCAGGGAAGCTCCTACAATGAGCAGTTCTTC
J gene: TRBJ2-5; V gene: TRBV20-1; D gene: TRBD2; clone size: -; CDR3 protein: CSARDVAGVGETQYF; CDR3 DNA: TGCAGTGCTAGAGATGTAGCGGGGGTCGGTGAGACCCAGTACTTC
J gene: TRBJ1-1; V gene: TRBV12-3/TRBV12-4; D gene: -; clone size: -; CDR3 protein: CASSLSHRRGGENTEAFF; CDR3 DNA: TGTGCCAGCAGTTTGTCCCACCGGCGGGGAGGGGAGAACACTGAAGCTTTCTTT
J gene: TRBJ2-1; V gene: TRBV7-9; D gene: -; clone size: -; CDR3 protein: CASSLVGGFGEQFF; CDR3 DNA: TGTGCCAGCAGCTTAGTAGGAGGGTTTGGTGAGCAGTTCTTC
J gene: TRBJ2-1; V gene: TRBV28; D gene: -; clone size: -; CDR3 protein: CASSSHDYEQFF; CDR3 DNA: TGTGCCAGCAGTTCCCATGACTATGAGCAGTTCTTC
J gene: TRBJ2-5; V gene: TRBV7-9; D gene: -; clone size: -; CDR3 protein: CASSLAGQNQETQYF; CDR3 DNA: TGTGCCAGCAGCTTAGCCGGACAGAACCAAGAGACCCAGTACTTC
J gene: TRBJ2-5; V gene: TRBV27; D gene: TRBD1; clone size: -; CDR3 protein: CASSLGTGTIETQYF; CDR3 DNA: TGTGCCAGCAGTTTAGGGACAGGGACAATCGAGACCCAGTACTTC
J gene: TRBJ1-5; V gene: TRBV5-1; D gene: -; clone size: -; CDR3 protein: CASSLVWGQPQHF; CDR3 DNA: TGCGCCAGCAGCTTGGTATGGGGACAGCCCCAGCATTTT
J gene: TRBJ1-2; V gene: TRBV10-3; D gene: TRBD1; clone size: -; CDR3 protein: CAISEWTGGGDYGYTF; CDR3 DNA: TGTGCCATCAGTGAGTGGACAGGGGGTGGGGACTATGGCTACACCTTC
J gene: TRBJ1-6; V gene: TRBV23-1; D gene: -; clone size: -; CDR3 protein: CASSQSPSGRLYSPLHF; CDR3 DNA: TGCGCCAGCAGTCAATCTCCCTCGGGCAGGCTGTATTCACCCCTCCACTTT
J gene: TRBJ2-3; V gene: TRBV11-3; D gene: TRBD2; clone size: -; CDR3 protein: CASSATPAGARYTQYF; CDR3 DNA: TGTGCCAGCAGCGCCACCCCAGCGGGGGCGCGTTATACGCAGTATTTT
J gene: TRBJ2-5; V gene: TRBV7-9; D gene: -; clone size: many; CDR3 protein: CASSLGQILETQYF; CDR3 DNA: TGTGCCAGCAGCTTAGGACAGATACTAGAGACCCAGTACTTC
J gene: TRBJ2-5; V gene: TRBV10-3; D gene: -; clone size: -; CDR3 protein: CAIRHLSQETQYF; CDR3 DNA: TGTGCCATCCGGCATCTATCCCAAGAGACCCAGTACTTC
J gene: TRBJ2-7; V gene: TRBV27; D gene: -; clone size: few; CDR3 protein: CASRRNYEQYF; CDR3 DNA: TGTGCCAGCAGGCGGAACTACGAGCAGTACTTC
J gene: TRBJ2-7; V gene: TRBV7-2; D gene: -; clone size: many; CDR3 protein: CASSGPGLHPYEQYF; CDR3 DNA: TGTGCCAGCAGTGGGCCGGGACTGCACCCCTACGAGCAGTACTTC
J gene: TRBJ1-1; V gene: TRBV12-3/TRBV12-4; D gene: TRBD1; clone size: many; CDR3 protein: CASRTGRRDTEAFF; CDR3 DNA: TGTGCCAGCAGGACAGGGAGAAGGGACACTGAAGCTTTCTTT
J gene: TRBJ2-3; V gene: TRBV6-2/TRBV6-3; D gene: TRBD1; clone size: few; CDR3 protein: CASTKRGLHTDTQYF; CDR3 DNA: TGTGCCAGCACCAAGAGGGGGCTTCACACAGATACGCAGTATTTT
J gene: TRBJ2-1; V gene: TRBV7-2; D gene: TRBD2; clone size: few; CDR3 protein: CASSDWTSGGLDEQFF; CDR3 DNA: TGTGCCAGCAGCGACTGGACTAGCGGGGGATTGGATGAGCAGTTCTTC
J gene: TRBJ1-2; V gene: TRBV12-3/TRBV12-4; D gene: -; clone size: -; CDR3 protein: CASSTSGLDYGYTF; CDR3 DNA: TGTGCCAGCAGTACTTCAGGGCTAGACTATGGCTACACCTTC
J gene: TRBJ1-2; V gene: TRBV29-1; D gene: TRBD1; clone size: -; CDR3 protein: CSVETGIRPEGYTF; CDR3 DNA: TGCAGCGTTGAGACAGGGATAAGGCCTGAGGGCTACACCTTC
J gene: TRBJ1-1; V gene: TRBV6-1; D gene: TRBD1; clone size: few; CDR3 protein: CASSSLRGQGTEAFF; CDR3 DNA: TGTGCCAGCAGCTCCCTGAGGGGGCAGGGGACTGAAGCTTTCTTT
J gene: TRBJ1-1; V gene: TRBV7-8; D gene: -; clone size: -; CDR3 protein: CASSLSIGHTEAFF; CDR3 DNA: TGTGCCAGCAGCCTTTCCATTGGGCACACTGAAGCTTTCTTT
J gene: TRBJ1-5; V gene: TRBV28; D gene: TRBD1; clone size: -; CDR3 protein: CASSRKTGPSNQPQHF; CDR3 DNA: TGTGCCAGCAGCCGGAAGACAGGGCCGAGCAATCAGCCCCAGCATTTT
J gene: TRBJ2-2; V gene: TRBV20-1; D gene: TRBD1; clone size: few; CDR3 protein: CSARVGAGGDTGELFF; CDR3 DNA: TGCAGTGCTAGAGTGGGGGCAGGGGGCGACACCGGGGAGCTGTTTTTT